These 24 T cell receptor beta chains share one sample of origin, sequenced in a study of cytomegalovirus exposure and HLA in healthy donors. PCR was performed using 60 Vbeta and 13 Jbeta primers. Produced via immunoSEQ multiplex PCR; TCRdb's table is partial and in-frame only. The data contain under 200,000 clones, 82% of them seen just once; the ten biggest clones take up about 0.89%. The source material was PBMCs. The receptors here all came from a girl aged 2 to 9 in good health and CMV-seropositive.

V usage is TRBV28 and J usage is TRBJ1-1, with TRBD1 as a possible D gene (6 bases). The V gene's germline CDR1 is MDHEN and CDR2 SYDVKM. There are 14 residues in the CDR3. V was clipped by 4 bases and J by 6 bases, with 15 bases between them. CDR3 bases: TGTGCCAGCAGTTATTTAAGGGACACACCTGAAGCTTTCTTT. Translating gives CASSYLRDTPEAFF. The variable domain in full, completed from reference TRBV28 and TRBJ1-1, reads DVKVTQSSRYLVKRTGEKVFLECVQDMDHENMFWYRQDPGLGLRLIYFSYDVKMKEKGDIPEGYSVSREKKERFSLILESASTNQTSMYLCASSYLRDTPEAFFGQGTRLTVV.

The CDR3 DNA reads TGTGCCAGCAGTGAACGGGCACAGGGGCTGGCTTTCTTT. This translates into CASSERAQGLAFF. V gene TRBV6-1 combines with J gene TRBJ1-1, with 7 bases identical to TRBD1. The CDR3 loop spans 13 amino acids. Germline lookup yields CDR1 MNHNS and CDR2 SASEGT. Trimming took 2 bases from V and 11 from J; bases not matched to a gene: 8.

The rearrangement links TRBV29-1 to TRBJ2-1; 7 bases line up with TRBD1. The CDR3 extends over 15 amino acids. The germline gives CDR1 SQVTM, CDR2 ANQGSEA. Unmatched junction bases numbered 6, after V lost 3 bases and J lost 1 base. In DNA form, the CDR3 reads TGCAGCGTTGATTCCACAGGGGAATCCTACAATGAGCAGTTCTTC. Its protein is CSVDSTGESYNEQFF.

This chain connects TRBV5-1 to TRBJ1-2; D is possibly TRBD1 (6 bases). This CDR3 region has 16 residues. Germline V gives CDR1 SGHRS, CDR2 YFSETQ. Trimming cost V 0 bases and J 0 bases, with 12 bases left between them. CDR3 bases: TGCGCCAGCAGCTTGGAGCGGGACACGCCTAACTATGGCTACACCTTC. It is translated as CASSLERDTPNYGYTF.

The V gene is TRBV5-4, the J gene TRBJ2-7; 9 bases fit TRBD1. The CDR3 is 14 amino acids. With 0 bases clipped from V and 2 bases from J, the junction kept 0 bases outside the gene matches. Germline V gene lookup returns CDR1 SGHNT and CDR2 YYREEE (reference sequence). The CDR3, as DNA: TGTGCCAGCAGCTTGGGGACAGGGGCCTACGAGCAGTACTTC. Residues: CASSLGTGAYEQYF.

The chain couples TRBV5-4 to TRBJ1-4; 7 bases map to TRBD1. Germline V gene sequence: CDR1 SGHNT, CDR2 YYREEE (reference sequence). V shed 4 bases, J shed 8 bases, and the junction held 8 bases outside the gene matches. The CDR3 length is 14 residues. CDR3 nucleotide sequence: TGTGCCAGCAGCCGGACAGGAATGGGGGAAAAACTGTTTTTT. It translates to CASSRTGMGEKLFF.

The chain recombines TRBV6-5 with TRBJ2-7, with 11 bases that match TRBD2. Germline values: CDR1 MNHEY, CDR2 SVGAGI. This CDR3 is 14 amino acids long. The J segment lost 7 bases and the V segment lost 4 bases, leaving 6 bases of the junction unmatched. The CDR3 DNA follows: TGTGCCAGCAGTTTGACTAGCGGGATTCAGGAGCAGTACTTC. Translation gives CASSLTSGIQEQYF.

This clone was counted between two and nine times. The chain has TRBV28 and TRBJ2-2; 9 positions match TRBD1. J gave up 7 bases and V 5 bases, and 11 bases lay outside the gene matches. Germline V gene lookup returns CDR1 MDHEN and CDR2 SYDVKM. The CDR3 runs to 16 residues. CDR3 DNA sequence: TGTGCCAGCAGTGAAGCCGGGGACAGGGCTCTCGGGGAGCTGTTTTTT. Its protein is CASSEAGDRALGELFF.

The chain uses TRBV9 and TRBJ2-1; 7 nucleotides match TRBD1. V shed 2 bases and J 2 bases; nucleotides not matched to a gene: 4. Germline CDR1 is SGDLS and CDR2 is YYNGEE. This CDR3 comprises 15 residues. CDR3 region: CASSVDRATYNEQFF. The CDR3 DNA follows: TGTGCCAGCAGCGTCGACAGGGCTACCTACAATGAGCAGTTCTTC.

The J gene is TRBJ1-2, the V gene TRBV5-1; TRBD1 might be the D (5 bases). Looked up from germline, CDR1 is SGHRS and CDR2 is YFSETQ. Trimming pared 3 bases from V and 8 bases from J, leaving 17 bases between. This CDR3 is 14 amino acids long. CDR3 sequence reads: CASSYSGSPSGYTF. The CDR3 bases are TGCGCCAGCAGCTACTCAGGGTCTCCCAGCGGCTACACCTTC.

The chain is built from TRBV29-1 and TRBJ2-1, with a possible D match to TRBD1 (6 bases). Per germline, CDR1 SQVTM and CDR2 ANQGSEA. The CDR3 sequence is 14 residues long. V was shortened by 5 bases and J by 10 bases, with 21 bases between the two germline ends. The CDR3 coding sequence is TGCAGCGTTACAGGAGACTACCCACAGGGCGAGCAGTTCTTC. Amino acid sequence: CSVTGDYPQGEQFF.

V and J are TRBV9 and TRBJ2-1, with 11 bases that match TRBD2. With V trimmed by 4 bases and J by 11 bases, 14 bases remained unmatched. CDR3 length: 16 amino acids. From germline, CDR1 is SGDLS and CDR2 YYNGEE. The CDR3 coding sequence is TGTGCCAGCAGCCTAGGGGGTAGCGGGAGGGCAAGGCAGCAGTTCTTC. Its protein is CASSLGGSGRARQQFF. Looking up the rest from reference TRBV9 and TRBJ2-1 gives the full variable domain: DSGVTQTPKHLITATGQRVTLRCSPRSGDLSVYWYQQSLDQGLQFLIQYYNGEERAKGNILERFSAQQFPDLHSELNLSSLELGDSALYFCASSLGGSGRARQQFFGPGTRLTVL.

The chain uses TRBV25-1 and TRBJ1-1, with no clear D. The V end was cut by 4 bases, the J end by 0 bases, with 12 bases between. Germline V gene sequence: CDR1 MGHDK, CDR2 SYGVNS. This CDR3 has 15 residues. The CDR3 region is CASSAHGEVNTEAFF. In DNA form, the CDR3 reads TGTGCCAGCAGTGCACACGGAGAGGTGAACACTGAAGCTTTCTTT.

The V gene is TRBV27, the J gene TRBJ2-2, with 10 positions matching TRBD1. V was pared by 0 bases and J by 4 bases, with 2 bases of the junction left unmatched. The germline gives CDR1 MNHEY, CDR2 SMNVEV (reference sequence). This CDR3 region has 16 residues. CDR3 sequence reads: CASSLSGTGVTGELFF. Written as DNA, the CDR3 is TGTGCCAGCAGTTTATCCGGGACAGGGGTCACCGGGGAGCTGTTTTTT.

The CDR3 nucleotides are TGCGCCAGCAGCATCGGACTAGCGGGAGGGCCTGGGTATGAGCAGTTCTTC. Residues: CASSIGLAGGPGYEQFF. V and J are TRBV5-1 and TRBJ2-1, with TRBD2 matching over 15 bases. The V segment lost 4 bases and the J segment 8 bases; nucleotides outside the gene matches: 10. This CDR3 has 17 residues. CDR1 and CDR2 (germline): SGHRS, YFSETQ.

The rearrangement links TRBV7-9 to TRBJ1-2; D perhaps matches TRBD1 (5 bases). Germline CDR1 is SEHNR and CDR2 is FQNEAQ (reference sequence). V was shortened by 4 bases and J by 5 bases, with 8 bases between the two germline ends. This CDR3 comprises 12 residues. The CDR3 DNA sequence: TGTGCCAGCAGCTCTGACAGTTATGGCTACACCTTC. It specifies CASSSDSYGYTF.

The chain employs TRBV19 and TRBJ2-5; D might be TRBD2 (6 bases). Trimming left V 3 bases short and J 5 bases short, with 10 bases between. Per germline, CDR1 LNHDA and CDR2 SQIVND (reference sequence). The CDR3 has 13 amino acids. The CDR3 reads CASSMDGGETQYF. Written as DNA, the CDR3 is TGTGCCAGTAGTATGGATGGGGGGGAGACCCAGTACTTC.

The V call is TRBV7-2, the J call TRBJ2-2; tentative D call: TRBD1 (6 bases). The germline CDR1 and CDR2 sequences are SGHTA and FQGNSA. The CDR3 is made up of 14 amino acids. Trimming removed 6 bases from V and 6 bases from J, with 14 bases in between. The CDR3 loop reads CASSKNRESGELFF. Written as DNA, the CDR3 is TGTGCCAGCAGTAAAAACAGGGAGTCCGGGGAGCTGTTTTTT. Full variable domain (missing parts from reference TRBV7-2 and TRBJ2-2): GAGVSQSPSNKVTEKGKDVELRCDPISGHTALYWYRQSLGQGLEFLIYFQGNSAPDKSGLPSDRFSAERTGGSVSTLTIQRTQQEDSAVYLCASSKNRESGELFFGEGSRLTVL.

This clone is judged medium-sized. J is TRBJ1-2 and V is TRBV6-1, with D perhaps matching TRBD1 (6 bases). This CDR3 has 12 amino acids. The V end lost 7 bases, the J end lost 7 bases, and 13 bases lay between the germline ends. Germline V gene sequence: CDR1 MNHNS, CDR2 SASEGT. This CDR3 is CASKRGLRGYTF. The CDR3 coding sequence is TGTGCCAGCAAGCGGGGGCTACGTGGCTACACCTTC.

This clone was counted only a few times. The chain combines TRBV5-1 with TRBJ2-5; 13 nucleotides agree with TRBD2. Germline lookup yields CDR1 SGHRS and CDR2 YFSETQ. J gave up 2 bases and V 4 bases, and 2 bases lay outside the gene matches. The CDR3 has 15 residues. In DNA, the CDR3 is TGCGCCAGCAGCAAGGGACTAGCGGGGCAAGAGACCCAGTACTTC. As protein: CASSKGLAGQETQYF.

The chain combines TRBV5-1 with TRBJ2-5; TRBD2 aligns across 10 bases. The V gene's germline CDR1 is SGHRS and CDR2 YFSETQ. The CDR3 sequence is 14 residues long. V dropped 4 bases and J dropped 5; count of bases not matched to a gene: 5. The CDR3 DNA is TGCGCCAGCAGCGCTAGCGGGAGTTTGGAGACCCAGTACTTC. Amino acids: CASSASGSLETQYF.

The chain is built from TRBV6-5 and TRBJ2-2; tentative D call: TRBD1 (6 bases). The CDR3 has 14 amino acids. V dropped 4 bases and J dropped 7 bases, with 13 bases sitting between them. Germline V gene lookup returns CDR1 MNHEY and CDR2 SVGAGI. The CDR3 DNA sequence: TGTGCCAGCAGTTCGATTACAGGGCGCGGGGAGCTGTTTTTT. Its protein is CASSSITGRGELFF.

This chain joins TRBV28 and TRBJ1-5; no firm D call. CDR1 MDHEN and CDR2 SYDVKM come from the germline V gene. The CDR3 extends over 12 amino acids. V was pared by 6 bases and J by 8 bases, with 11 bases between. The CDR3 reads CASSSAREPQHF. The CDR3 coding sequence is TGTGCCAGCAGCTCCGCCCGGGAGCCCCAGCATTTT.

V is TRBV7-8 and J is TRBJ1-2; 10 bases agree with TRBD1. The CDR3 loop spans 14 amino acids. With V trimmed by 4 bases and J by 7 bases, 6 bases remained unmatched. Germline CDR1 and CDR2: SGHVS and FQNEAQ. CDR3 loop: CASSSRTGGAGYTF. Written as DNA, the CDR3 is TGTGCCAGCAGCTCGCGGACAGGGGGTGCTGGCTACACCTTC. The full variable domain, in which reference TRBV7-8 and TRBJ1-2 provide the parts outside the CDR3, is GAGVSQSPRYKVAKRGQDVALRCDPISGHVSLFWYQQALGQGPEFLTYFQNEAQLDKSGLPSDRFFAERPEGSVSTLKIQRTQQEDSAVYLCASSSRTGGAGYTFGSGTRLTVV.